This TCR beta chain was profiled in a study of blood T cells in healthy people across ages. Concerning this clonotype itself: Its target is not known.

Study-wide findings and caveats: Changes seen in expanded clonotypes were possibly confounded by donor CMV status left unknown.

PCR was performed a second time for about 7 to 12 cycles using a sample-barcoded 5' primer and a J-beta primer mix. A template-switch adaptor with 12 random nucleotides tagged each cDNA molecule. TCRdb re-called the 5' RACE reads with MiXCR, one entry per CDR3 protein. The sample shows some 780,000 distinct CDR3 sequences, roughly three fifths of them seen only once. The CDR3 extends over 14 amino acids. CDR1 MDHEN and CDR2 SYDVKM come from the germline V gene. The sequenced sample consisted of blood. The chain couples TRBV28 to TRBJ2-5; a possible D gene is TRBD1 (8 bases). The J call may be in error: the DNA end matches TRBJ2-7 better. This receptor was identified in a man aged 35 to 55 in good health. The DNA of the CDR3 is TGTGCCAGCAGGACACAGGGGGGGTATTACGAGCAGTACTTC. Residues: CASRTQGGYYEQYF.